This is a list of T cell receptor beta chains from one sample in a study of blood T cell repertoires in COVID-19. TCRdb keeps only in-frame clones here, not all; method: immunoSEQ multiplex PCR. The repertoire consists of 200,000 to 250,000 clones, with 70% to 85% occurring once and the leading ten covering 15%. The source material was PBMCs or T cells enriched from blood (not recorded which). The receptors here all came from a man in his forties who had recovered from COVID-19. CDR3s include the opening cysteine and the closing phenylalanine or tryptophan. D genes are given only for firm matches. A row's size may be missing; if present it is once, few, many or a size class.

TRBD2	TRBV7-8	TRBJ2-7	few	TGTGCCAGCAGCTTCCAGGGACTAGCAGGGAACGAGCAGTACTTC	CASSFQGLAGNEQYF
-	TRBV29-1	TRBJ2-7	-	TGCAGCGTTAAAGATTCGCACTCGACATACTACGAGCAGTACTTC	CSVKDSHSTYYEQYF
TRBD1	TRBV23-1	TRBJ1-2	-	TGCGCCAGCAGACGTAGAGGACAGGGTCTAACGTATGGCTACACCTTC	CASRRRGQGLTYGYTF
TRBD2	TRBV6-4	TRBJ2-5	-	TGTGCCAGCGAGACCGGGACTATCAGAAAAGAGACCCAGTACTTC	CASETGTIRKETQYF
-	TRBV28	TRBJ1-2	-	TGTGCCAGCTGGGGAGGGGGGATCTATGGCTACACCTTC	CASWGGGIYGYTF
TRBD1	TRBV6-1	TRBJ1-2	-	TGTGCCAGCAGTGAAGGGGACAGGGAAAGCGGTGGCTACACCTTC	CASSEGDRESGGYTF
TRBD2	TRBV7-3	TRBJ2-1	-	TGTGCCAGCAGCCCGGGACTAGCGGGAGTCGTTGAGCAGTTCTTC	CASSPGLAGVVEQFF
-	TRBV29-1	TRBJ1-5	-	TGCAGCGTTATGGACAGTAATCAGCCCCAGCATTTT	CSVMDSNQPQHF
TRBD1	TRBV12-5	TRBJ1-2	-	TGTGCTAGTGGTTTGGCACAGGGGTCCCGCCACACCTTC	CASGLAQGSRHTF
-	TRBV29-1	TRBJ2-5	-	TGCAGTGGAGGTGGAAGGCTGGTCGAGACCCAGTACTTC	CSGGGRLVETQYF
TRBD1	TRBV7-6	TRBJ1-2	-	TGTGCCAGCAGCTTCACAGGGGAAAATGGCTACACCTTC	CASSFTGENGYTF
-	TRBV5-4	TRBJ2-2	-	TGTGCCAGCAGCTTGGCTACCCTCACAGCCGGGGAGCTGTTTTTT	CASSLATLTAGELFF
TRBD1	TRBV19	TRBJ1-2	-	TGTGCCAGCGGGGACAGTCCTCACTATGGCTACACCTTC	CASGDSPHYGYTF
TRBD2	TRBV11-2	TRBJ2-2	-	TGTGCCAGCAGCAGACTAGCGGGAGGGAACACCGGGGAGCTGTTTTTT	CASSRLAGGNTGELFF
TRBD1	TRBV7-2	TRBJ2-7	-	TGTGCCAGCAGCTTAATTGGGGACAGGTCCTACGAGCAGTACTTC	CASSLIGDRSYEQYF
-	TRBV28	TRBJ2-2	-	TGTGCCAGCAGCTGGGAGAGGGGGAGGAACACCGGGGAGCTGTTTTTT	CASSWERGRNTGELFF
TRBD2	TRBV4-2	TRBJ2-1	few	TGTGCCAGCAGCCAGCTTGCGGGGGGTCTCAATGAGCAGTTCTTC	CASSQLAGGLNEQFF
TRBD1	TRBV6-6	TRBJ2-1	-	TGTGCCAGCAGTTACGAGGGGACAGGCTCCTACAATGAGCAGTTCTTC	CASSYEGTGSYNEQFF
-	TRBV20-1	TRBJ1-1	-	TGCAGTGCTAGTTGGCTCCAAAGGGGGAACACTGAAGCTTTCTTT	CSASWLQRGNTEAFF
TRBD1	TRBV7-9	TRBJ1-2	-	TGTGCCAGCAGCACACTCGACAGGGGGAATGGCTACACCTTC	CASSTLDRGNGYTF
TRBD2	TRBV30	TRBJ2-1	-	TGTGCCTGGAGTTCTAGCGGGGCGGAATACAATGAGCAGTTCTTC	CAWSSSGAEYNEQFF
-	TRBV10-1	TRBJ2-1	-	TGCGCCAGCAGTGGACAGTACAATGAGCAGTTCTTC	CASSGQYNEQFF
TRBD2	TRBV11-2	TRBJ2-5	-	TGTGCCAGCAGCTTGTTGACTAGCGGGAGCAAGACCCAGTACTTC	CASSLLTSGSKTQYF
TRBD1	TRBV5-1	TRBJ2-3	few	TGCGCCAGCAGCGGGACAGGGCAAGGAGATACGCAGTATTTT	CASSGTGQGDTQYF
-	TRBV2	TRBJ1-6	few	TGTGCCAGCAGTTTCGACAGGCCCTCCTATAATTCACCCCTCCACTTT	CASSFDRPSYNSPLHF
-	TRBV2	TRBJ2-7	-	TGTGCCAGCAGTGAGAGTCCAGGCGAGCAGTACTTC	CASSESPGEQYF
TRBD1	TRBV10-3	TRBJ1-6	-	TGTGCCATCAGTGAGCCTGGGACAGGGGATTCACCCCTCCACTTT	CAISEPGTGDSPLHF
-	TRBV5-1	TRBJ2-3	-	TGCGCCAGCAGCTTCGCGGGGCGGGGTACAGATACGCAGTATTTT	CASSFAGRGTDTQYF
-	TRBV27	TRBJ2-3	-	TGTGCCACCTGGCGGGTCAGCACAGATACGCAGTATTTT	CATWRVSTDTQYF
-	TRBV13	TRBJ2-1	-	TGTGCCACCCTTGCCCCGGGACACCCAAAGCAGTTCTTC	CATLAPGHPKQFF
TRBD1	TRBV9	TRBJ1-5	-	TGTGCCAGCAGCATCACGGGACAGGAAAACCAGCCCCAGCATTTT	CASSITGQENQPQHF
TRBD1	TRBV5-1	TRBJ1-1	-	TGCGCCAGCACCAGGGACAGGGGGAACACTGAAGCTTTCTTT	CASTRDRGNTEAFF
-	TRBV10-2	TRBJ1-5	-	TGCGCCAGCAGTGAGTTAATCGGGGGGCACCAGCCCCAGCATTTT	CASSELIGGHQPQHF
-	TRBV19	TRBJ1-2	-	TGTGCCAGCACAACAGGGATCCGCTACACCTTC	CASTTGIRYTF
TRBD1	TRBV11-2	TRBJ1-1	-	TGTGCCAGCAGCTTACTCCCGGGACAGACGAACACTGAAGCTTTCTTT	CASSLLPGQTNTEAFF
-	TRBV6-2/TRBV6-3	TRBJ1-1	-	TGTGCCAGCAGTTACCAATACCTAGGCAGGGGCGCTGAAGCTTTCTTT	CASSYQYLGRGAEAFF
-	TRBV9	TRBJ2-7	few	TGTGCCAGCAGCCCCCTAGGGGAGGCGGCATCTAGGCAGTACTTC	CASSPLGEAASRQYF